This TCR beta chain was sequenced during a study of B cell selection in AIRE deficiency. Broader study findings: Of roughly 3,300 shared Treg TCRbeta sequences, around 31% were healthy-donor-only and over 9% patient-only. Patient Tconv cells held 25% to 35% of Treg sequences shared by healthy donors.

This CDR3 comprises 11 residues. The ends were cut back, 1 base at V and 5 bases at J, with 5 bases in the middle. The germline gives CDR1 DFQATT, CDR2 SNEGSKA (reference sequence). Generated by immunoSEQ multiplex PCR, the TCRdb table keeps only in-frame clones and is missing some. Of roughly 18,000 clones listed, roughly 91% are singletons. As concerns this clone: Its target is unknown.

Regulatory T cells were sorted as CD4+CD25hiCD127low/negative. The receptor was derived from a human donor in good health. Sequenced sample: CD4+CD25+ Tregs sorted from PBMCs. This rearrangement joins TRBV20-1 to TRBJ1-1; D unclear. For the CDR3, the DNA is TGCAGTGCTAGAGGGTGGACTGAAGCTTTCTTT. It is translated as CSARGWTEAFF.